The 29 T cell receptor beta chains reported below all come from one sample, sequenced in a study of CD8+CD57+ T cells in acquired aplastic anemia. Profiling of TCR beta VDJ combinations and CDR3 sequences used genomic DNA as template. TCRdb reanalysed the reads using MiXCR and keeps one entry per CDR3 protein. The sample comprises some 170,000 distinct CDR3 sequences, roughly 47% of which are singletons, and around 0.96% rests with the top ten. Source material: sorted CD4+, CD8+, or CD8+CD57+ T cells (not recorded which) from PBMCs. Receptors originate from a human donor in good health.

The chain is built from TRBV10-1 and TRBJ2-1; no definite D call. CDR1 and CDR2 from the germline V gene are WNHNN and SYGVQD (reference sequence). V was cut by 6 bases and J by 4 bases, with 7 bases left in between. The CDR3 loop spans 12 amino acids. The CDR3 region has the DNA TGCGCCAGCAGCCGTGGGTACAATGAGCAGTTCTTC. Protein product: CASSRGYNEQFF.

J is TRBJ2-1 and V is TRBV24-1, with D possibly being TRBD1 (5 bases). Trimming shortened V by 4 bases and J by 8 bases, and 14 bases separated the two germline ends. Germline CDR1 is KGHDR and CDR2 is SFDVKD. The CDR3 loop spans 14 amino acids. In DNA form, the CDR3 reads TGTGCCACCAGTGAGATAGGAACCAGGGATGAGCAGTTCTTC. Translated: CATSEIGTRDEQFF.

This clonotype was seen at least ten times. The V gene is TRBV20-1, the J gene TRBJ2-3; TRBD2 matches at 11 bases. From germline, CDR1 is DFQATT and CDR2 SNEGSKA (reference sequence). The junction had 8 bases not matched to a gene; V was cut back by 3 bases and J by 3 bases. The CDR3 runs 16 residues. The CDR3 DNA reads TGCAGTGCTAGTGCACTAGCGGGGGCGGCGACAGATACGCAGTATTTT. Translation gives CSASALAGAATDTQYF.

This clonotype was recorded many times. The CDR3 spells CSAREAGALDEQFF. The CDR3 DNA sequence: TGCAGTGCTAGAGAGGCAGGGGCTCTGGATGAGCAGTTCTTC. The chain uses TRBV20-1 and TRBJ2-1, with TRBD1 as a possible D gene (6 bases). This CDR3 comprises 14 residues. The V end lost 0 bases, the J end lost 8 bases, and 14 bases lay between the germline ends. Germline assignment: CDR1 DFQATT and CDR2 SNEGSKA (reference sequence).

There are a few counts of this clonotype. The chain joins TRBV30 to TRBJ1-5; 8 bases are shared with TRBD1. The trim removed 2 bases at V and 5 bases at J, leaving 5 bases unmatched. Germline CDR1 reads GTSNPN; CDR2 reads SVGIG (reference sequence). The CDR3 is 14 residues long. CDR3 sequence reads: CAWSPDRGHQPQHF. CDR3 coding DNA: TGTGCCTGGAGTCCCGACAGGGGTCATCAGCCCCAGCATTTT.

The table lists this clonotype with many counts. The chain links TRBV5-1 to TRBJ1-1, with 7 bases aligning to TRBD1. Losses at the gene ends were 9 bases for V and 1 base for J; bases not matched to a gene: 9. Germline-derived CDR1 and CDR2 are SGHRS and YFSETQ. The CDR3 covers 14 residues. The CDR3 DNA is TGCGCCACCACGGCGGGACAGACGAACACTGAAGCTTTCTTT. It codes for CATTAGQTNTEAFF.

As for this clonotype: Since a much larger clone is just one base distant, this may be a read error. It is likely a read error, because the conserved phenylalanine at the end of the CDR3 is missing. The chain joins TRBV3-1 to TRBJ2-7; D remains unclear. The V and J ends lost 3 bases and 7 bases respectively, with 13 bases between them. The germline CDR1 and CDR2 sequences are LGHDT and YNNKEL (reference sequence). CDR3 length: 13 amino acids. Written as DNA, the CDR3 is TGTGCCAGCAGCCAGAGACCCCTGGAAGAGCAGTACCTC. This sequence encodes CASSQRPLEEQYL.

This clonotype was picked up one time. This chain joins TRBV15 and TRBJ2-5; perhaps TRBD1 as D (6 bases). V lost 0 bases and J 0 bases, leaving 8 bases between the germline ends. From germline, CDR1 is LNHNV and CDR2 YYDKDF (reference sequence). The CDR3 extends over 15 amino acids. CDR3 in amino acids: CATSRDRGYQETQYF. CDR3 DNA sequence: TGTGCCACCAGCAGAGATAGGGGGTACCAAGAGACCCAGTACTTC.

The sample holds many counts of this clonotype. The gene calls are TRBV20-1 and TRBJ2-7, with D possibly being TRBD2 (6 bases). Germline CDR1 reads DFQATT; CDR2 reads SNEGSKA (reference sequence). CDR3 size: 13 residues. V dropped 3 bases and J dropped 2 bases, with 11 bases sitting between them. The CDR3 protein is CSARERAPYEQYF. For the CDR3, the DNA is TGCAGTGCTAGGGAGCGGGCTCCCTACGAGCAGTACTTC.

The DNA for the CDR3 is TGTGCCAGCAGAAAGCCGGGACAGGGGGCATACACCATATATTTT. Translated: CASRKPGQGAYTIYF. V is TRBV28 and J is TRBJ1-3; 12 bases are shared with TRBD1. CDR3 length equals 15 residues. Germline V gene data show CDR1 as MDHEN and CDR2 as SYDVKM. The V segment lost 6 bases and the J segment 8 bases; nucleotides outside the gene matches: 8.

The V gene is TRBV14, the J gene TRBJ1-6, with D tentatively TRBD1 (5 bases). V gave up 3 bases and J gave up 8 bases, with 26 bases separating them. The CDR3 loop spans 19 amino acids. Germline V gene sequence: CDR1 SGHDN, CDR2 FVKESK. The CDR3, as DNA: TGTGCCAGCAGCCAGCAAGTCGCAATATCCGGGACGGACCATTCACCCCTCCACTTT. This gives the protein CASSQQVAISGTDHSPLHF.

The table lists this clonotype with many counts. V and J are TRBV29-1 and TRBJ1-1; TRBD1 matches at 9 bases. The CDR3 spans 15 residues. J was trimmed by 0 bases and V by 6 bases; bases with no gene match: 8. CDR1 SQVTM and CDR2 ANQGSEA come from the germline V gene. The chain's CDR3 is CSVDDRGFLNTEAFF. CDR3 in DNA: TGCAGCGTCGATGACAGGGGGTTCCTGAACACTGAAGCTTTCTTT. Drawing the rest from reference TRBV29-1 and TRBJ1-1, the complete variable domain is SAVISQKPSRDICQRGTSLTIQCQVDSQVTMMFWYRQQPGQSLTLIATANQGSEATYESGFVIDKFPISRPNLTFSTLTVSNMSPEDSSIYLCSVDDRGFLNTEAFFGQGTRLTVV.

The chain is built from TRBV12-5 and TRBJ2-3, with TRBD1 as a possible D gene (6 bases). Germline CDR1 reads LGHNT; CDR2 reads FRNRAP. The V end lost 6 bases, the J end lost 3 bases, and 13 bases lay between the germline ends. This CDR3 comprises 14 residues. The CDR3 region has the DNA TGTGCTAGTGGCGCCGGGACAACAACAGATACGCAGTATTTT. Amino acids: CASGAGTTTDTQYF.

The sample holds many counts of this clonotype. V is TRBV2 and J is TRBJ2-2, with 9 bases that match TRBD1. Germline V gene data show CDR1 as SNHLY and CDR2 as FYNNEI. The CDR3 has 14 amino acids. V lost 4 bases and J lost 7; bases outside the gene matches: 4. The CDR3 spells CASSGDRADGELFF. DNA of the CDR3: TGTGCCAGCAGTGGGGACAGGGCGGACGGGGAGCTGTTTTTT.

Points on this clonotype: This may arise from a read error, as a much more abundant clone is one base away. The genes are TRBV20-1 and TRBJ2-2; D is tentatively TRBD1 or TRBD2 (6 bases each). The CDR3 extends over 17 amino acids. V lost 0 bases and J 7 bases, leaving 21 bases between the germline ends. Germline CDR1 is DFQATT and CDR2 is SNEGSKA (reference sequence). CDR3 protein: CSARDVAGGRPGGELFF. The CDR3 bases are TGCAGTGCTAGAGATGTGGCCGGGGGCCGCCCAGGCGGGGAGCTGTTTTTT.

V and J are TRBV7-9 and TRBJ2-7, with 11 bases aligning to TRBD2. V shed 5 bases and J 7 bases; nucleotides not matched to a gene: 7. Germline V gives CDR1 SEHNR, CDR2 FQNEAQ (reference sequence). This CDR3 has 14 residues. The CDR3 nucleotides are TGTGCCAGCAGCCTTAGCGGGAGGGCCGGTGAGCAGTACTTC. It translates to CASSLSGRAGEQYF. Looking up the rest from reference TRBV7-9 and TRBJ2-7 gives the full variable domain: DTGVSQNPRHKITKRGQNVTFRCDPISEHNRLYWYRQTLGQGPEFLTYFQNEAQLEKSRLLSDRFSAERPKGSFSTLEIQRTEQGDSAMYLCASSLSGRAGEQYFGPGTRLTVT.

The CDR3 is CASSGTAPYEQYF. Written as DNA, the CDR3 is TGTGCCAGCAGTGGAACAGCACCCTACGAGCAGTACTTC. The chain joins TRBV2 to TRBJ2-7; D is unclear. V was trimmed by 4 bases and J by 2 bases, leaving 9 bases between them. The V gene's germline CDR1 is SNHLY and CDR2 FYNNEI. The CDR3 totals 13 residues.

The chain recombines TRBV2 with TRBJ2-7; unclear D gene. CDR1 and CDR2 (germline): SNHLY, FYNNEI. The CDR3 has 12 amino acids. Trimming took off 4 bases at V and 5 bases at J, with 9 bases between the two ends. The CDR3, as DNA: TGTGCCAGCAGTGTACTATTCCACGAGCAGTACTTC. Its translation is CASSVLFHEQYF.

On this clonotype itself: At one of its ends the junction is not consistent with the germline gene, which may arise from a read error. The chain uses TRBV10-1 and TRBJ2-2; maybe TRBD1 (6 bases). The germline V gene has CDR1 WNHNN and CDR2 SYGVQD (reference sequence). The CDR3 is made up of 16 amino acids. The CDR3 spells CASSLGRGTYTRELFF. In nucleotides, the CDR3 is TGCGCTAGCAGTCTCGGCAGGGGAACGTACACCAGGGAGCTGTTTTTT.

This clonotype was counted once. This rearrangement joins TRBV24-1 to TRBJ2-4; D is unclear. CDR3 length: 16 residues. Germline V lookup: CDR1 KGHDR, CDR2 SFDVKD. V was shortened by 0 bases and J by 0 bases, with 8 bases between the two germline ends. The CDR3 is CATSDLLGLAKNIQYF. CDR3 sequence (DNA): TGTGCCACCAGTGATTTGTTGGGCCTAGCCAAAAACATTCAGTACTTC.

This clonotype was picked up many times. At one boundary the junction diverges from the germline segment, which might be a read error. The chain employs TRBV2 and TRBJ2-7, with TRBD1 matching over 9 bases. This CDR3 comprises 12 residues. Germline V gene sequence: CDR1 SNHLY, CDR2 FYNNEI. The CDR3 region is CASSARDRDMNF. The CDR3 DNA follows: TGTGCCAGCAGTGCCCGGGACAGGGATATGAACTTC.

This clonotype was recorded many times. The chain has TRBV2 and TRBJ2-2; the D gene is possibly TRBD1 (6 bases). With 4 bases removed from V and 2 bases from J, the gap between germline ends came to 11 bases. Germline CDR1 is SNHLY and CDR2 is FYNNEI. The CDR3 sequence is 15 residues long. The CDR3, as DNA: TGTGCCAGCAGTGGGGACACGTTAAACACCGGGGAGCTGTTTTTT. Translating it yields CASSGDTLNTGELFF.

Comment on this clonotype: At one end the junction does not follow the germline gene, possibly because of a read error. This chain's CDR3 is CASRRVDEQHF. The CDR3 DNA sequence: TGTGCCAGCAGGAGAGTCGACGAGCAGCACTTC. The chain uses TRBV2 and TRBJ2-7; D gene uncertain. The CDR3 consists of 11 residues. Looked up from germline, CDR1 is SNHLY and CDR2 is FYNNEI.

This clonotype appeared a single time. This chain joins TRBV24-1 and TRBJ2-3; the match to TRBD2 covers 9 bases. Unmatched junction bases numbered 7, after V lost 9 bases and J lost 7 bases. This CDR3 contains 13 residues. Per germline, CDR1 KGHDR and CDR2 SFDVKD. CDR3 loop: CATAGTSKNTQYF. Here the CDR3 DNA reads TGTGCCACCGCCGGGACTAGCAAGAATACGCAGTATTTT.

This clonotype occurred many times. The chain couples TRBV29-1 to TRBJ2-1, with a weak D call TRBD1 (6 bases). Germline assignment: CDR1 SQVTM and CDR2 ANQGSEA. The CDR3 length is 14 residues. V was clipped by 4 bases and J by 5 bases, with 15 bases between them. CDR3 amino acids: CSVGVGGGNNEQFF. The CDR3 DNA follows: TGCAGCGTTGGGGTAGGGGGTGGAAACAATGAGCAGTTCTTC.

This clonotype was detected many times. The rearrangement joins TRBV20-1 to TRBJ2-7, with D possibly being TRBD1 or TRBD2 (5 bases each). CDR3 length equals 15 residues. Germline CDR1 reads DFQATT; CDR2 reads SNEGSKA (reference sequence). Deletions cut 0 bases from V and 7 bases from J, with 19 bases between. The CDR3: CSARDDGTPPQEQYF. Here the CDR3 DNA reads TGCAGTGCTAGAGATGACGGGACCCCCCCGCAGGAGCAGTACTTC.

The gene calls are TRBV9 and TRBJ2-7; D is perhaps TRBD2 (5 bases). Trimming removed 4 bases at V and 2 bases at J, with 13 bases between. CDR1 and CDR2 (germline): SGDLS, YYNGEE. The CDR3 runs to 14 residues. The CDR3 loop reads CASSPRTQAYEQYF. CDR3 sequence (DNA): TGTGCCAGCAGCCCCCGGACTCAGGCCTACGAGCAGTACTTC.

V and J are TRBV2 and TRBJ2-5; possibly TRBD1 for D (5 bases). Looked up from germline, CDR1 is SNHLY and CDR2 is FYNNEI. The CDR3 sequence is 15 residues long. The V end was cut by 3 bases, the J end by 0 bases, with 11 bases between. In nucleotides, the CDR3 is TGTGCCAGCAGTGACCCGACAGATAACCAAGAGACCCAGTACTTC. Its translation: CASSDPTDNQETQYF.

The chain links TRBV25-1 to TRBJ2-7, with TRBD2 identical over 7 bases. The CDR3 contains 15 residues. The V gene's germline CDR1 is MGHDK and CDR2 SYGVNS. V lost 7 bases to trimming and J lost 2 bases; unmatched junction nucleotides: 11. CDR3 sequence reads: CASNGAGRGAYEQYF. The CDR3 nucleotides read TGTGCCAGCAACGGGGCGGGGAGGGGAGCCTACGAGCAGTACTTC.